This T cell receptor beta chain derives from a study of T cell changes during pregnancy in multiple sclerosis. TCRdb's table, derived via immunoSEQ multiplex PCR, lists solely in-frame clones and lacks some. The sample has under 85,000 clones, roughly nine tenths seen once. The germline gives CDR1 MNHEY, CDR2 SVGAGI. V was clipped by 4 bases and J by 10 bases, with 14 bases between them. This CDR3 spans 14 amino acids. Only one count was recorded for this clone. The sequences come from CD4+ T cells from peripheral blood mononuclear cells, collected in the third trimester of pregnancy. The receptor was isolated from a female donor in good health, enrolled as a control in a pregnancy study. The J gene is TRBJ1-6, the V gene TRBV6-5; D perhaps matches TRBD1 (6 bases). The CDR3 DNA sequence: TGTGCCAGCAGTTCGCGGGGGGCGGAATCACCCCTCCACTTT. This translates into CASSSRGAESPLHF.